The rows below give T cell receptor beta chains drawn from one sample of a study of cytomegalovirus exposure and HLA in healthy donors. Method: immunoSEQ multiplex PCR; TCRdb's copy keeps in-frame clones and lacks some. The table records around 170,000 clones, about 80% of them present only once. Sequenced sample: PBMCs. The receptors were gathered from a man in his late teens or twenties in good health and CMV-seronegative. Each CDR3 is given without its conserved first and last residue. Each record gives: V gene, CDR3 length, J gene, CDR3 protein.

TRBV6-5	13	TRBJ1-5	ASSFSPYSNQPQH
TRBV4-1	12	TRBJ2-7	ASSQELGTYEQY
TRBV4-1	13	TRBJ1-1	ASSQDEGVNTEAF
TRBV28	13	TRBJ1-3	ASNPPAGAGNTIY
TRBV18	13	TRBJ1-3	ASSPSARVRNTIY
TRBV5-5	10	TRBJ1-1	ASSFYNTEAF
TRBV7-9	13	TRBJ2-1	ASSLTGGAENEQF
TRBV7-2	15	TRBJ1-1	ASSLRSSGMMNTEAF
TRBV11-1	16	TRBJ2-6	ASSSLRSGRGGANVLT
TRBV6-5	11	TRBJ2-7	ASKRDPRGEQY
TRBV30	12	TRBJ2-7	AWNPTGESYEQY
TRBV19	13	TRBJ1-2	ASSSGQGANYGYT
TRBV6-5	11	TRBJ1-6	ASSQRTDSPLH
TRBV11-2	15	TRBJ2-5	ASSPLLVAGGQETQY
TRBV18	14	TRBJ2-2	ASSPTLAGATGELF
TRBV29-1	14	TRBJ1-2	SVEVGRGSSNYGYT
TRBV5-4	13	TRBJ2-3	ASSFGGTSTDTQY
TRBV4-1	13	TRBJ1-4	ASSQDGQGAGKLF
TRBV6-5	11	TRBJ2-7	ALSPGGGGELD